A selection of T cell receptor beta chains follows, all from one sample in a study of cytomegalovirus exposure and HLA in healthy donors. Measured with immunoSEQ multiplex PCR; TCRdb has only the in-frame clones, and not every one. The top ten hold 2% to 2.5% of the sample, which has about 68,000 clones, roughly 95% seen once. Material: PBMCs. All receptors derive from a man between 18 and 35 years old in good health and CMV-seronegative. Each CDR3 is given without its conserved first and last residue. The D gene is left open where the match is weak.

d_gene: TRBD1; v_gene: TRBV18; CDR3aa: ASSQFGQGVDTEAF
d_gene: -; v_gene: TRBV21-1; CDR3aa: ASSKERPDKTGTGGSEGTDTQY
d_gene: -; v_gene: TRBV14; CDR3aa: ASSQLSTGAYEQY
d_gene: -; v_gene: TRBV19; CDR3aa: ASSRGVDTGELF
d_gene: TRBD1; v_gene: TRBV30; CDR3aa: AWGRTGGVGTEAF
d_gene: -; v_gene: TRBV6-5; CDR3aa: ASSYSLGQPNSPLH
d_gene: TRBD2; v_gene: TRBV7-9; CDR3aa: ASSPRTSYEQY
d_gene: TRBD1; v_gene: TRBV7-9; CDR3aa: ASSPGDRTFNEKLF
d_gene: TRBD1; v_gene: TRBV7-2; CDR3aa: ASSLDRGNNEQF
d_gene: -; v_gene: TRBV2; CDR3aa: ASREQSYEQY
d_gene: -; v_gene: TRBV5-1; CDR3aa: ASSLVPGVQEQY
d_gene: -; v_gene: TRBV19; CDR3aa: ASSPRQLAKNIQY
d_gene: -; v_gene: TRBV7-9; CDR3aa: ASSPEGGGSYNEQF
d_gene: TRBD1; v_gene: TRBV7-9; CDR3aa: ASRGTGGQETQY
d_gene: TRBD1; v_gene: TRBV28; CDR3aa: ASSLDRVNNQPQH
d_gene: -; v_gene: TRBV11-2; CDR3aa: ASSLDSTGELF
d_gene: -; v_gene: TRBV30; CDR3aa: AWRSEGGKTEAF
d_gene: -; v_gene: TRBV27; CDR3aa: ASSFTSTLYEQY
d_gene: TRBD1; v_gene: TRBV7-9; CDR3aa: ASSSTTGQETQY
d_gene: TRBD1; v_gene: TRBV27; CDR3aa: ASSWGTGAETQY
d_gene: TRBD1; v_gene: TRBV27; CDR3aa: ASSGRQGFSYNSPLH
d_gene: TRBD1; v_gene: TRBV11-3; CDR3aa: ASSQRGQGIAGELF
d_gene: TRBD1; v_gene: TRBV19; CDR3aa: ASSIGGTEINYGYT
d_gene: -; v_gene: TRBV10-3; CDR3aa: AISESKSGSRTEAF
d_gene: -; v_gene: TRBV28; CDR3aa: ASRLRDAGNQPQH
d_gene: TRBD1; v_gene: TRBV6-5; CDR3aa: ASSYLTGATYGYT
d_gene: TRBD1; v_gene: TRBV10-3; CDR3aa: AISERQGAAGELF
d_gene: TRBD1; v_gene: TRBV2; CDR3aa: ASRDRAWNQPQH
d_gene: TRBD2; v_gene: TRBV19; CDR3aa: ASSLTSGNFYNEQF
d_gene: -; v_gene: TRBV19; CDR3aa: ASSTLEKKYNSPLH
d_gene: -; v_gene: TRBV18; CDR3aa: ASSPLPKSKSLAKNIQY
d_gene: TRBD2; v_gene: TRBV9; CDR3aa: ASSPSGGLAENTGELF
d_gene: TRBD2; v_gene: TRBV30; CDR3aa: AWASGTNYNEQF
d_gene: -; v_gene: TRBV27; CDR3aa: ASSLGGRYEQY
d_gene: -; v_gene: TRBV30; CDR3aa: AWSVLAGNTEAF
d_gene: TRBD1; v_gene: TRBV30; CDR3aa: AWTGGRSYNEQF
d_gene: -; v_gene: TRBV15; CDR3aa: ATSVGGSLQF
d_gene: -; v_gene: TRBV6-5; CDR3aa: ASSSGTLYNEQF
d_gene: TRBD1; v_gene: TRBV28; CDR3aa: ASSLGDRDTGELF